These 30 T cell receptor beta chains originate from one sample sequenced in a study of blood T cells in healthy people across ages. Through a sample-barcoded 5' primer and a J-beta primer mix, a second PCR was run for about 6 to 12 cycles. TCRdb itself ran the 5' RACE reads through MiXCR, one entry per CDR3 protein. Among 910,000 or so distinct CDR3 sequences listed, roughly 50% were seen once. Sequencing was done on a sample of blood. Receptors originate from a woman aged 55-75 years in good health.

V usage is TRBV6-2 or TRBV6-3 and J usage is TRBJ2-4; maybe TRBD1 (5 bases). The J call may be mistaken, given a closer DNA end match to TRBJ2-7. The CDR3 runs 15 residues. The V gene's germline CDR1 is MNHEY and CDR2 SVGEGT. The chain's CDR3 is CASRSARDRMNEQYF. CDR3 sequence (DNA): TGTGCCAGCAGATCGGCCAGGGATCGAATGAACGAGCAGTACTTC.

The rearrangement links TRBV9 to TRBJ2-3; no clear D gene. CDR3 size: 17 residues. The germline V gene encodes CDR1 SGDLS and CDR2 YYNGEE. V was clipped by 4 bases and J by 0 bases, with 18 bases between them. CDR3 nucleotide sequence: TGTGCCAGCAGCCCCGGTCCGCGGAAAGCTAGCACAGATACGCAGTATTTT. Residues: CASSPGPRKASTDTQYF.

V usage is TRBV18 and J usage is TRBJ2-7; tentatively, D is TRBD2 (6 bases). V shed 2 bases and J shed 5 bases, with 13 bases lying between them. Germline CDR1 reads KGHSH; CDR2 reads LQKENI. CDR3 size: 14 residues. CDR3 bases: TGTGCCAGCTCACCAAAGGAGGGTCCCGACGAGCAGTACTTC. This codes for CASSPKEGPDEQYF.

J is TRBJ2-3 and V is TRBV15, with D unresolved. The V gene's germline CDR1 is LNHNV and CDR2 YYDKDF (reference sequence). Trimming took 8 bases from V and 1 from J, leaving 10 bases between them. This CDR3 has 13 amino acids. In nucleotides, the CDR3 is TGTGCCACCCTCTCGCAGGGCACAGATACGCAGTATTTT. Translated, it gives CATLSQGTDTQYF.

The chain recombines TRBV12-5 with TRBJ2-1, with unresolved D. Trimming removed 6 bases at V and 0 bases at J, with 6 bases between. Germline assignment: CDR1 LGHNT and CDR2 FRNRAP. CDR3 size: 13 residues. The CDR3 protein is CASGLNSYNEQFF. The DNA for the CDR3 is TGTGCTAGTGGCCTTAACTCCTACAATGAGCAGTTCTTC. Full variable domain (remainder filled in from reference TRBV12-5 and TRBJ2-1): DARVTQTPRHKVTEMGQEVTMRCQPILGHNTVFWYRQTMMQGLELLAYFRNRAPLDDSGMPKDRFSAEMPDATLATLKIQPSEPRDSAVYFCASGLNSYNEQFFGPGTRLTVL.

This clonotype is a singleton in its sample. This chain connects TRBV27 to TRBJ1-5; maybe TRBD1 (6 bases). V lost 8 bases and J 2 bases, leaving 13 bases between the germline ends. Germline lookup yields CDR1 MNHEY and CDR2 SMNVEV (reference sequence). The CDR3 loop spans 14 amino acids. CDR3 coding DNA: TGTGCCAGCTGCTCAGGGGCTGGCAATCAGCCCCAGCATTTT. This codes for CASCSGAGNQPQHF.

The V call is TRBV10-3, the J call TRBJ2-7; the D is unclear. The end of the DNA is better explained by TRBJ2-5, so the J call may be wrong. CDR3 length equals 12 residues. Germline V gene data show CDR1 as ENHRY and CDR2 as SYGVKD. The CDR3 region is CAISDNLETQYF. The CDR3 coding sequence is TGTGCCATCAGTGATAACCTTGAGACCCAGTACTTC.

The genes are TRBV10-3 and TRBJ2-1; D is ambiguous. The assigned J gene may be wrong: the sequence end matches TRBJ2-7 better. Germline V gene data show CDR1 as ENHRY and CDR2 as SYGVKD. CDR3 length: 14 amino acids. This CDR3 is CASRLSGSYNEQYF. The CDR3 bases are TGTGCCTCACGACTGAGTGGCTCCTACAATGAGCAGTACTTC.

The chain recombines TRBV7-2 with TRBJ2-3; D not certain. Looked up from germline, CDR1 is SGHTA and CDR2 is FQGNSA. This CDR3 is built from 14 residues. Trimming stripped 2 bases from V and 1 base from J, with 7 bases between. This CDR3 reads CASSLQTGTDTQYF. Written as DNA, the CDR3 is TGTGCCAGCAGCTTACAGACTGGCACAGATACGCAGTATTTT.

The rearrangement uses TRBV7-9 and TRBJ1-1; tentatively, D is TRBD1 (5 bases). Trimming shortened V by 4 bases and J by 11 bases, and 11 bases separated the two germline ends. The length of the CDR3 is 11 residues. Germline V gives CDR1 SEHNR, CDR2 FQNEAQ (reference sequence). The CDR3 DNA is TGTGCCAGCAGCTCACCGGGGGGGGCTTTCTTT. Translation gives CASSSPGGAFF.

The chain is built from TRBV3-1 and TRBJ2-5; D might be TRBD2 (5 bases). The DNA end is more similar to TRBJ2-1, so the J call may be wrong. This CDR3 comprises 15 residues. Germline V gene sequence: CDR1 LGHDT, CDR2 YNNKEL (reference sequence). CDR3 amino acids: CASSPGSSLAGEQFF. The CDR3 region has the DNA TGTGCCAGCAGCCCGGGGTCCAGTCTAGCTGGTGAGCAGTTCTTC.

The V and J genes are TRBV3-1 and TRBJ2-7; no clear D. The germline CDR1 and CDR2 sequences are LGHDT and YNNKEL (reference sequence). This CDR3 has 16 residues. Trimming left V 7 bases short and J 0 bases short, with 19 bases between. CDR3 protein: CASTPGRTLSSYEQYF. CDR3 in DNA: TGTGCCAGCACCCCAGGCAGGACGTTGAGCTCCTACGAGCAGTACTTC.

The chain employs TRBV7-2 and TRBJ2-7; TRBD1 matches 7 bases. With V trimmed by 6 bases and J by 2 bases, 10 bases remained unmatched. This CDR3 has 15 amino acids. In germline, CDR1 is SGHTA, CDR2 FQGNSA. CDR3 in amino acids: CASSPTGTAAYEQYF. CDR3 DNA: TGTGCCAGCAGTCCTACCGGGACAGCCGCCTACGAGCAGTACTTC.

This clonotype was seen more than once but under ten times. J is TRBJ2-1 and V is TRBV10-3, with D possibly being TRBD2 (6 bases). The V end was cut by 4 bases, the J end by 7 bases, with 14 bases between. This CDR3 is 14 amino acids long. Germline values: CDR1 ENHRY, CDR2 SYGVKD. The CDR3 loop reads CAISGTSSRNEQFF. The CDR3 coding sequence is TGTGCCATCAGTGGTACTAGCAGTCGGAATGAGCAGTTCTTC.

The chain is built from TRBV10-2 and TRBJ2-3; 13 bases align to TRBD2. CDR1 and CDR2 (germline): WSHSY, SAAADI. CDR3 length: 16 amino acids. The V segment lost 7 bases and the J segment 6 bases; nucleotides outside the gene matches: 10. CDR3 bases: TGCGCCAGCACCTTGGCACTAGCGGGAGGGGTGGATACGCAGTATTTT. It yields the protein CASTLALAGGVDTQYF.

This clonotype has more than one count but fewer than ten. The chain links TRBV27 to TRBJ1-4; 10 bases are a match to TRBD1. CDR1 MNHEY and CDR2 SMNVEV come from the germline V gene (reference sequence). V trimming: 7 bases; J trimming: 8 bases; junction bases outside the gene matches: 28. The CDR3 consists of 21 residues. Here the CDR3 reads CASKERTTGTGVGVREEKLFF. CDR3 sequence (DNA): TGTGCCAGCAAAGAAAGGACTACCGGGACAGGGGTAGGGGTGCGCGAAGAAAAACTGTTTTTT.

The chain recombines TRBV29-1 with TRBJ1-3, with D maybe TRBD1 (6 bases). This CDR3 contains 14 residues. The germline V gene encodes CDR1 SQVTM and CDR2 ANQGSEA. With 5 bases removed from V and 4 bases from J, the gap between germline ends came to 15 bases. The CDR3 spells CSVSGVTSGNTIYF. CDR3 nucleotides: TGCAGCGTTTCAGGGGTTACCTCCGGAAACACCATATATTTT.

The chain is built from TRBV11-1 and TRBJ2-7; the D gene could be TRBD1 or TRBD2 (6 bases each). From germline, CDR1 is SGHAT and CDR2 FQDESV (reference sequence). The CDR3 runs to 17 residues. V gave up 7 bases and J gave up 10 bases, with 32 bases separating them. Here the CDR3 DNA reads TGTGCCAGCACCAACCGGCCGGGGGCTATAGCCAAAAACACTCAGTACTTC. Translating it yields CASTNRPGAIAKNTQYF.

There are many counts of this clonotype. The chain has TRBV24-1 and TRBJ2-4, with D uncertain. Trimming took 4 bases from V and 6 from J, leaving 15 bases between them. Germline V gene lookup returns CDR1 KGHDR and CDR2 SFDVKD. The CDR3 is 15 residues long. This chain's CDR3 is CATSDPRQQPNIQYF. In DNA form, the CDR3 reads TGTGCCACCAGTGACCCCCGGCAGCAACCAAACATTCAGTACTTC.

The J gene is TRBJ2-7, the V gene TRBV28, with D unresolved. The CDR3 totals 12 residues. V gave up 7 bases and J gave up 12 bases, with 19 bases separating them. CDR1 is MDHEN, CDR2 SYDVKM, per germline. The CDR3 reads CASKTGPSESYF. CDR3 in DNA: TGTGCCAGCAAAACCGGCCCTTCTGAGTCGTACTTC.

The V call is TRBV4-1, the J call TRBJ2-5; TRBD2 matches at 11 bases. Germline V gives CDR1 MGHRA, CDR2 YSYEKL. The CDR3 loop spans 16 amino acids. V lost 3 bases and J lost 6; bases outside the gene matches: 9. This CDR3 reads CASSHLGLAGGKTQYF. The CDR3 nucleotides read TGCGCCAGCAGCCACCTGGGGCTAGCGGGAGGCAAGACCCAGTACTTC.

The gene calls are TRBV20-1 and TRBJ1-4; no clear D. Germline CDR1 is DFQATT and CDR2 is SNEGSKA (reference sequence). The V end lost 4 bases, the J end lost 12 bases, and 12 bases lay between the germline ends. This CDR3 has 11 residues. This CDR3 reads CSAKSTEELFF. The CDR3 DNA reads TGCAGTGCTAAGAGTACAGAAGAACTGTTTTTT.

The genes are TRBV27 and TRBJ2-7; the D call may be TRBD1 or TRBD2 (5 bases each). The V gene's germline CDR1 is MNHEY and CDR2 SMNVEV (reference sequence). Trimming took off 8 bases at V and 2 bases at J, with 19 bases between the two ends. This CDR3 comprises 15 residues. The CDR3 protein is CASAPGPTVTYEQYF. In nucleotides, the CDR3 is TGTGCCAGCGCACCGGGACCGACCGTTACCTACGAGCAGTACTTC.

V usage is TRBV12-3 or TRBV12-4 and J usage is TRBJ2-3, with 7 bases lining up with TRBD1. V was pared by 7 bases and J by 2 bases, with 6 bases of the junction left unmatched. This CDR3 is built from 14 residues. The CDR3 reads CASTRDRNTDTQYF. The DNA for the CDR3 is TGTGCCAGCACCCGGGACAGAAACACAGATACGCAGTATTTT.

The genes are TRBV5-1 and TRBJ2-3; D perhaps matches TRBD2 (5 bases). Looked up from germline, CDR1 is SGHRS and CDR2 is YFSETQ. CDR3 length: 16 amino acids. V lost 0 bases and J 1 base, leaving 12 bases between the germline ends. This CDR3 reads CASSLGGGIGTDTQYF. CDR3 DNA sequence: TGCGCCAGCAGCTTGGGAGGAGGCATTGGCACAGATACGCAGTATTTT.

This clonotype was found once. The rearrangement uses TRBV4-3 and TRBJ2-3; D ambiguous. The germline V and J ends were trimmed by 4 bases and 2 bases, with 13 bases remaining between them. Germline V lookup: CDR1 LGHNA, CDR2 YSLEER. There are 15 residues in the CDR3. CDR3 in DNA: TGCGCCAGCAGCCCATTACTCGCTAACACAGATACGCAGTATTTT. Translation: CASSPLLANTDTQYF.

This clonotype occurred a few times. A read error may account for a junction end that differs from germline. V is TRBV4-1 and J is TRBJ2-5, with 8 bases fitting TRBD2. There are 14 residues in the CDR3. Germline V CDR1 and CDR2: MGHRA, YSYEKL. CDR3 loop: CASSQREVQESQYF. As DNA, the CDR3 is TGCGCCAGCAGCCAGCGGGAGGTACAAGAGTCCCAGTACTTC.

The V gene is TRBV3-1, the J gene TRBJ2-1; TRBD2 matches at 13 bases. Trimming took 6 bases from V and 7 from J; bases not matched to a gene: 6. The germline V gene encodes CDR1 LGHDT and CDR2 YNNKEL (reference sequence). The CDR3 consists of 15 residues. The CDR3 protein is CASSKTSGRANEQFF. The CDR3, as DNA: TGTGCCAGCAGTAAAACTAGCGGGAGGGCAAATGAGCAGTTCTTC.

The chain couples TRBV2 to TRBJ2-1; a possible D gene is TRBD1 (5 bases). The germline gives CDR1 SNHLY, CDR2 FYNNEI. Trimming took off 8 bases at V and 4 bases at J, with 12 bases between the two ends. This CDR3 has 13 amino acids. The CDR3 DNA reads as TGTGCCAGCGGTGGGGCCCGATACAATGAGCAGTTCTTC. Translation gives CASGGARYNEQFF. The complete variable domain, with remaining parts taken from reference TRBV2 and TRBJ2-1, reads EPEVTQTPSHQVTQMGQEVILRCVPISNHLYFYWYRQILGQKVEFLVSFYNNEISEKSEIFDDQFSVERPDGSNFTLKIRSTKLEDSAMYFCASGGARYNEQFFGPGTRLTVL.

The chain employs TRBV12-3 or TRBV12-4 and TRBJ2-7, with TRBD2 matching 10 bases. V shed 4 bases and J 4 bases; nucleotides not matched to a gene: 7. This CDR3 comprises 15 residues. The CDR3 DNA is TGTGCCAGCAGTTCTAGCGGGAGTGACCTATACGAGCAGTACTTC. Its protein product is CASSSSGSDLYEQYF.